This T cell receptor (beta chain) was documented in a study of siplizumab effects on memory and regulatory T cells. This CDR3 is 14 amino acids long. The ends lost 5 bases at V and 6 bases at J; junction bases unmatched: 6. Germline V gene data show CDR1 as LNHDA and CDR2 as SQIVND (reference sequence). Method: immunoSEQ multiplex PCR; TCRdb's copy keeps in-frame clones and lacks some. The sample carries about 94,000 clones, approximately 95% recorded once. The specimen was non-Treg CD4+ T cells sorted from blood. The chain employs TRBV19 and TRBJ2-4; 8 bases agree with TRBD1. The sequence was collected from a human donor in good health. As DNA, the CDR3 is TGTGCCAGTAGTCCGACAGGGGTGAGAAACATTCAGTACTTC. Translating gives CASSPTGVRNIQYF.